Reported below is one T cell receptor beta chain. This record belongs to a study of blood T cell repertoires in COVID-19. Study at large: T cells, B-cell-depleted T cells, or PBMCs provided the cDNA or gDNA that served as material.

Some clones are missing from TCRdb's copy, which holds only in-frame ones; the method was immunoSEQ multiplex PCR. The sample yields about 110,000 clones, roughly four fifths seen once. Germline V gene lookup returns CDR1 MNHNS and CDR2 SASEGT. V gave up 2 bases and J gave up 10 bases; unmatched junction bases: 15. CDR3 length equals 18 residues. This clonotype was sampled from a woman aged 55 to 70 with acute or convalescent COVID-19. The V gene is TRBV6-1, the J gene TRBJ1-6; 9 bases map to TRBD1. The sequencing sample was made of peripheral blood. The CDR3: CASSERGQGPTWGSPLHF. The CDR3 nucleotides are TGTGCCAGCAGTGAAAGGGGACAGGGTCCCACTTGGGGGTCACCCCTCCACTTT.